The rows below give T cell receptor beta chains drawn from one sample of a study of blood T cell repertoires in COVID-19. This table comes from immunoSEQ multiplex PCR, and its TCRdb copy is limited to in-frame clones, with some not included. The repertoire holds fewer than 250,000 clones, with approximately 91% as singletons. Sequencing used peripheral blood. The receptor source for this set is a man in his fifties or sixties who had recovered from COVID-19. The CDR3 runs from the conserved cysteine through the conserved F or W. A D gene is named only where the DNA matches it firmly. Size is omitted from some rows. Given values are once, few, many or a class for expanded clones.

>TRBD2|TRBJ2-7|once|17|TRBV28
TGTGCCAGCAGTTTAACTCGAGTGGCGGGAGCAACCTACGAGCAGTACTTC
CASSLTRVAGATYEQYF
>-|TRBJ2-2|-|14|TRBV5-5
TGTGCCAGCAGCATAAAACTCTACACCGGGGAGCTGTTTTTT
CASSIKLYTGELFF
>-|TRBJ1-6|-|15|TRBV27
TGTGCCAGCAGCAAGGACAAATACGGGGGTTCACCCCTCCACTTT
CASSKDKYGGSPLHF
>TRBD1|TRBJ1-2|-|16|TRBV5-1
TGCGCCAGCAGCTTGGATTCAGGGGGCGCCAACTATGGCTACACCTTC
CASSLDSGGANYGYTF
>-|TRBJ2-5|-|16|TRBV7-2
TGTGCCAGCAGCTTAGGAAATGGGGGCTTACAAGAGACCCAGTACTTC
CASSLGNGGLQETQYF
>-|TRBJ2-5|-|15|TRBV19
TGTGCCAGTGCTAGCGTCTCGGGAAAAAAAGAGACCCAGTACTTC
CASASVSGKKETQYF
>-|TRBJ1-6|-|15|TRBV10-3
TGTGCCATCAGTGGTCAGGCCGCCTATAATTCACCCCTCCACTTT
CAISGQAAYNSPLHF
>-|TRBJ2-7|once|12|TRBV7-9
TGTGCCAGCAGGTCCCTTGAGGCCGAGCAGTACTTC
CASRSLEAEQYF
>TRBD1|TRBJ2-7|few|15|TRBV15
TGTGCCACCAGCAGCCGGGACAGGGGCTCCTACGAGCAGTACTTC
CATSSRDRGSYEQYF
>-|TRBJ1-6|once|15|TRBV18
TGTGCCAGCTCACTATACGGGACTCTTAATTCACCCCTCCACTTT
CASSLYGTLNSPLHF
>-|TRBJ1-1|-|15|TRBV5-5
TGTGCCAGCAGCTGGCGGGGAGGGGGGAACACTGAAGCTTTCTTT
CASSWRGGGNTEAFF
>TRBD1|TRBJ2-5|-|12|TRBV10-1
TGCGCCAGCAGCGATACAGGGGAAGAGCAGTACTTC
CASSDTGEEQYF
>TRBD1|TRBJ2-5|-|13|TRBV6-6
TGTGCCAGCAGTTGGACAGGGGGCGAGACCCAGTACTTC
CASSWTGGETQYF
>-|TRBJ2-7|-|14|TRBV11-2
TGTGCCAGCAGCTTACAGGGTTTGTCCTCCGAGCAGTACTTC
CASSLQGLSSEQYF
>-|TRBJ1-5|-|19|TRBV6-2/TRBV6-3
TGTGCCAGCAGTTACCGTGGCAGGGGAGTTAGAAATAGCAATCAGCCCCAGCATTTT
CASSYRGRGVRNSNQPQHF
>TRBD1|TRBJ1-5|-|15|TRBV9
TGTGCCAGCAGCTTAGGACAGGGCGTTAATCAGCCCCAGCATTTT
CASSLGQGVNQPQHF
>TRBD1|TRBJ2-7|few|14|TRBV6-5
TGTGCCAGCAGTACCGGGACAGGGCCTTACGAGCAGTACTTC
CASSTGTGPYEQYF
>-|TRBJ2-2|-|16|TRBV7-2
TGTGCCAGCAGCTTAGGAGGCAGGGGTGGGACCGGGGAGCTGTTTTTT
CASSLGGRGGTGELFF
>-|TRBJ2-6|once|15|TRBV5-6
TGTGCCAGCAGGTCAGGGCTCTCTGGGGCCAACGTCCTGACTTTC
CASRSGLSGANVLTF
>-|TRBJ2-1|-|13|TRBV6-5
TGTGCCAGCAGTTACCAGGACAAGTATGAGCAGTTCTTC
CASSYQDKYEQFF
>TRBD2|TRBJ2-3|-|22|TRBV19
TGTGCCAGTAGTAGAGGAGGGCGGGTGCTAGCGGGGGGCCAACAAAGTACAGATACGCAGTATTTT
CASSRGGRVLAGGQQSTDTQYF
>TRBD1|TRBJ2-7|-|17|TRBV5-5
TGTGCCAGCAGCTTGGGTTCCGGGACAGGGAGTGCCTACGAGCAGTACTTC
CASSLGSGTGSAYEQYF
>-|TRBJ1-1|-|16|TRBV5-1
TGCGCCAGCAGCTTGGAAGGCAGGGGTAGGAACACTGAAGCTTTCTTT
CASSLEGRGRNTEAFF
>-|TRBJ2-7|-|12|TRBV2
TGTGCCAGCAGTGAACAACAGTACGAGCAGTACTTC
CASSEQQYEQYF
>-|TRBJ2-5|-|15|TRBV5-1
TGCGCCAGCAGCTCGACCGGGAGTGCGGGAGAGACCCAGTACTTC
CASSSTGSAGETQYF
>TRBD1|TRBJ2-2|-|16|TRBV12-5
TGTGCTAGTGGTTTGGGGAGACAGGGGGCTGACGGGGAGCTGTTTTTT
CASGLGRQGADGELFF
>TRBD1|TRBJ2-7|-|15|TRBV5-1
TGCGCCAGCAGCTTGACAGGGGCCTCTTCCTACGAGCAGTACTTC
CASSLTGASSYEQYF
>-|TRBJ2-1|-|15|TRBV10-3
TGTGCCATCAGTGAGCCCTTGAGGTCGGACAATGAGCAGTTCTTC
CAISEPLRSDNEQFF
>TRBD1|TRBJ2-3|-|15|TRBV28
TGTGCCAGCAGTTTGATACAGGGGAGCACAGATACGCAGTATTTT
CASSLIQGSTDTQYF
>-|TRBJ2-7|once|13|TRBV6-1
TGTGCCAGCAGTGACAGGGTGACCTACGAGCAGTACTTC
CASSDRVTYEQYF
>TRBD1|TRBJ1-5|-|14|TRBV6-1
TGTGCCAGCAGTCTCGACAGGGTGAATCAGCCCCAGCATTTT
CASSLDRVNQPQHF
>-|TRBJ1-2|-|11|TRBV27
TGTGCCAGCAGACAGGGTTGGGGCTACACCTTC
CASRQGWGYTF
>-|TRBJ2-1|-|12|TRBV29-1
TGCAGCGTTCGGGACTTCGCGGGGAAGCAGTTCTTC
CSVRDFAGKQFF
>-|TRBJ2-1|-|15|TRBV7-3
TGTGCCAGCAGCCCACCGGGACTGGAGGTGAATGAGCAGTTCTTC
CASSPPGLEVNEQFF
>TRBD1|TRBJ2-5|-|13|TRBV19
TGTGCCAGTAGTAACAGGGGAAGGGAGACCCAGTACTTC
CASSNRGRETQYF
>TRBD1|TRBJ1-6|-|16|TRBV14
TGTGCCAGCAGCAAAATAGCCGGGACAGGGAATTCACCCCTCCACTTT
CASSKIAGTGNSPLHF
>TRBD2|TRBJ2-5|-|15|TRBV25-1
TGTGCCAGCAGGACTAGCGGGGGGGATCGAGAGACCCAGTACTTC
CASRTSGGDRETQYF
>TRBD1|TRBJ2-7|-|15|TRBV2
TGTGCCAGCGATTCCGGACAGGAGGCGCTGGGGGAGCAGTACTTC
CASDSGQEALGEQYF
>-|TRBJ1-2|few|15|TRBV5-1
TGCGCCAGCAGCGCGTCGGGGGATGTAGGCTATGGCTACACCTTC
CASSASGDVGYGYTF
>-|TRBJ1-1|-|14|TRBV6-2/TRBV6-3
TGTGCCAGCAGATACTTTTCAGGGGCGGTGGAAGCTTTCTTT
CASRYFSGAVEAFF
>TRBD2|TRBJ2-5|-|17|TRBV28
TGTGCCAGCAGAGGGACTAGCGGGACCAAGAGTGGAGAGACCCAGTACTTC
CASRGTSGTKSGETQYF
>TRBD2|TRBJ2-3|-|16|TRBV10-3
TGTGCCATCAGTGACTGGGCGGGAGGGAGTCCAGATACGCAGTATTTT
CAISDWAGGSPDTQYF
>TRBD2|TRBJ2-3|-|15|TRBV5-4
TGTGCCAGCAGCTCCGGACTAGCGGGAGGGGATACGCAGTATTTT
CASSSGLAGGDTQYF
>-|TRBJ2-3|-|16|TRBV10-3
TGTGCCATCAGTGACAGGGGAAAGGTCGGCACAGATACGCAGTATTTT
CAISDRGKVGTDTQYF
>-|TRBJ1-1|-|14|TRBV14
TGTGCCAGCAGCCCCTTCGGAGGGAACACTGAAGCTTTCTTT
CASSPFGGNTEAFF
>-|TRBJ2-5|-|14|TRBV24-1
TGTGCCACCAGTGACCCCCAGACAGTAGAGACCCAGTACTTC
CATSDPQTVETQYF
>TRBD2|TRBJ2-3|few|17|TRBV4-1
TGCGCCAGCAGCCAAGATTTCGGGACTAGCGGCACAGATACGCAGTATTTT
CASSQDFGTSGTDTQYF
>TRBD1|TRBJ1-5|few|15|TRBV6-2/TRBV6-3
TGTGCCAGCAGTCACCCCGGACAGGGGAATCAGCCCCAGCATTTT
CASSHPGQGNQPQHF